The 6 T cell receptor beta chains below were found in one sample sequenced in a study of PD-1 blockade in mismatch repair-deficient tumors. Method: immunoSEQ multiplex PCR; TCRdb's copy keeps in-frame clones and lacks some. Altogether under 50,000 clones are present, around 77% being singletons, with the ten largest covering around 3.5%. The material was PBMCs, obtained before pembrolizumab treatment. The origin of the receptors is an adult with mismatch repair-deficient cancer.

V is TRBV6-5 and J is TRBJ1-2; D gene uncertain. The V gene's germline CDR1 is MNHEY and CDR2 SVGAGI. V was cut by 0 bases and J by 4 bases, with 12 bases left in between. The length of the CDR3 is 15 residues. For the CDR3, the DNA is TGTGCCAGCAGTTACTCGCAGTCCCTAGGCTATGGCTACACCTTC. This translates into CASSYSQSLGYGYTF.

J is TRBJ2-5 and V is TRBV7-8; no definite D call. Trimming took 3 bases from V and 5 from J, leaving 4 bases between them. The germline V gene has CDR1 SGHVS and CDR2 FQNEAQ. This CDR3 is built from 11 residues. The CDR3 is CASSFGETQYF. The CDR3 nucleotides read TGTGCCAGCAGCTTTGGGGAGACCCAGTACTTC.

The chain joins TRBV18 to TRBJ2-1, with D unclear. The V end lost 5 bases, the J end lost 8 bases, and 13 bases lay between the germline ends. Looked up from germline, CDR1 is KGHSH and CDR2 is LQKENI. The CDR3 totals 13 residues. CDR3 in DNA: TGTGCCAGCTCAGCCGATACGGGTTATGAGCAGTTCTTC. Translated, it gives CASSADTGYEQFF.

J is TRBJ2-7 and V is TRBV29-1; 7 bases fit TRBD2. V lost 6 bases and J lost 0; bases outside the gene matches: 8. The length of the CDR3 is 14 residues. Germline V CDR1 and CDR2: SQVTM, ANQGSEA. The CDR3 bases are TGCAGCGTCCCCGCGCCTAGCGGCTCCTACGAGCAGTACTTC. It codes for CSVPAPSGSYEQYF.

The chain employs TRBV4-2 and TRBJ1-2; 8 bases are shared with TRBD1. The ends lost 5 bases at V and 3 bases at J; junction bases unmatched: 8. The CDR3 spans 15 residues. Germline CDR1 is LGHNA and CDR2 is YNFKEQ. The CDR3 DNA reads TGTGCCAGCAGCTTGGGTCTGGACAGGGACTATGGCTACACCTTC. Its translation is CASSLGLDRDYGYTF.

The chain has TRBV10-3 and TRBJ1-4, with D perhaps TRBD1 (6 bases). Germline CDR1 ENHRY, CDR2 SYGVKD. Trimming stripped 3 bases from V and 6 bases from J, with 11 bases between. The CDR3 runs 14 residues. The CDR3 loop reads CAISESGAHEKLFF. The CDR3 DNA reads TGTGCCATCAGTGAATCGGGGGCTCATGAAAAACTGTTTTTT.